This T cell receptor (beta chain) came from a study of resident and recirculating memory T cells in vitiligo. Study results and limitations: Non-conserved TCRs across sites and patients suggested distinct clones per lesion.

Patients had received no treatment within the previous three months. As concerns this clone: Its specificity is not known.

Generated by immunoSEQ multiplex PCR, the TCRdb table keeps only in-frame clones and is missing some. This sample has tens of thousands of clones; about 92% occur once, and the top ten carry more than 5%. Sample: blood. The TCR sequence derives from a male donor with vitiligo.

Here the CDR3 DNA reads TGTGCCTGGAGTCGGGATACAACTAATGAAAAACTGTTTTTT. The encoded protein is CAWSRDTTNEKLFF. The rearrangement uses TRBV30 and TRBJ1-4; D is unclear. The length of the CDR3 is 14 residues. V was cut by 2 bases and J by 0 bases, with 7 bases left in between. Germline loops: CDR1 GTSNPN, CDR2 SVGIG (reference sequence).